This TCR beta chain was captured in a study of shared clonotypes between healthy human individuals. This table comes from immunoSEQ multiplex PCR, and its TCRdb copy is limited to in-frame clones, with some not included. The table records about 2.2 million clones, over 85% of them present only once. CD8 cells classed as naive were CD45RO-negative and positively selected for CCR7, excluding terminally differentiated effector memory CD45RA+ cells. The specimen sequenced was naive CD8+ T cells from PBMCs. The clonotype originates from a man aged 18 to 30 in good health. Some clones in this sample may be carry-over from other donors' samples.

This CDR3 reads CATSSPFDQETQYF. The CDR3 nucleotides read TGTGCCACCAGCAGTCCCTTCGATCAAGAGACCCAGTACTTC. The J gene is TRBJ2-5, the V gene TRBV15; D remains unclear. The germline V gene has CDR1 LNHNV and CDR2 YYDKDF (reference sequence). This CDR3 contains 14 residues. Trimming removed 3 bases at V and 2 bases at J, with 10 bases between.